Presented here are 32 T cell receptor beta chains from one specimen sequenced in a study of T cell clones after liver transplantation. Clones were sequenced by immunoSEQ multiplex PCR, and TCRdb holds only the in-frame ones, with some missing. The sample lists roughly 80,000 clones; approximately 87% were seen once. The sequencing here drew on CD4+ T cells from blood, taken at the 22-month timepoint. The receptors shown here come from a human patient who received a liver transplant. Some T cells may originate from the graft donor.

This chain joins TRBV10-1 and TRBJ2-7; D gene uncertain. The CDR3 consists of 15 residues. Deletions cut 2 bases from V and 5 bases from J, with 16 bases between. The V gene's germline CDR1 is WNHNN and CDR2 SYGVQD (reference sequence). The CDR3 DNA sequence: TGCGCCAGCAGTGAGACTTTTGACGGAAAACACGAGCAGTACTTC. Translation gives CASSETFDGKHEQYF.

The chain combines TRBV6-1 with TRBJ2-7; D could derive from TRBD1 or TRBD2 (6 bases each). Trimming pared 2 bases from V and 7 bases from J, leaving 15 bases between. The CDR3 length is 14 residues. The germline V gene has CDR1 MNHNS and CDR2 SASEGT. The CDR3 protein is CASSETRGGREQYF. CDR3 bases: TGTGCCAGCAGTGAAACACGAGGGGGGAGAGAGCAGTACTTC.

The V and J genes are TRBV6-1 and TRBJ2-7, with TRBD2 matching 9 bases. Trimming removed 1 base from V and 4 bases from J; junction bases left unmatched: 8. Germline CDR1 is MNHNS and CDR2 is SASEGT. CDR3 length: 16 amino acids. CDR3 DNA sequence: TGTGCCAGCAGTGAAGTAGCGGGAGTCGAAATTTACGAGCAGTACTTC. The encoded protein is CASSEVAGVEIYEQYF.

This chain connects TRBV6-5 to TRBJ2-5; TRBD2 agrees at 7 bases. Germline-derived CDR1 and CDR2 are MNHEY and SVGAGI. There are 12 residues in the CDR3. J was trimmed by 7 bases and V by 5 bases; bases with no gene match: 4. The CDR3 protein is CASSTSVGTQYF. The CDR3 DNA sequence: TGTGCCAGCAGTACTAGCGTGGGGACCCAGTACTTC.

This rearrangement joins TRBV19 to TRBJ1-1; 7 nucleotides align to TRBD1. The length of the CDR3 is 14 residues. Germline V gene lookup returns CDR1 LNHDA and CDR2 SQIVND (reference sequence). After removal of 4 bases from V and 11 bases from J, the junction contained 13 bases not matched to a gene. As DNA, the CDR3 is TGTGCCAGTAGTACGGGGACAGCAATACCTGTCGCTTTCTTT. Its protein is CASSTGTAIPVAFF.

The rearrangement joins TRBV12-5 to TRBJ2-1, with D hard to call. V dropped 1 base and J dropped 0 bases, with 19 bases sitting between them. The CDR3 is 19 amino acids. Germline V CDR1 and CDR2: LGHNT, FRNRAP. The CDR3 region has the DNA TGTGCTAGTGGTTTGGCCAAGGGTACCGGGTTGAGCTCCTACAATGAGCAGTTCTTC. As protein: CASGLAKGTGLSSYNEQFF.

There are a few counts of this clone. V and J are TRBV19 and TRBJ2-1, with D tentatively TRBD2 (5 bases). Germline CDR1 reads LNHDA; CDR2 reads SQIVND (reference sequence). The CDR3 has 15 amino acids. Trimming stripped 2 bases from V and 7 bases from J, with 15 bases between. In DNA, the CDR3 is TGTGCCAGTAGTATATCCCCTGGACTGGCGAATGAGCAGTTCTTC. Its translation is CASSISPGLANEQFF.

The V and J genes are TRBV4-2 and TRBJ2-1; 7 bases line up with TRBD2. Germline CDR1 is LGHNA and CDR2 is YNFKEQ. The CDR3 is made up of 19 amino acids. Germline trimming cut 4 bases from V and 0 bases from J; bases unmatched to any gene: 15. The CDR3 DNA reads as TGTGCCAGCAGCCCCCTCGGACCGGGAGGCCGTAGCTCCTACAATGAGCAGTTCTTC. This sequence encodes CASSPLGPGGRSSYNEQFF.

The chain has TRBV27 and TRBJ2-7; 8 bases map to TRBD2. From germline, CDR1 is MNHEY and CDR2 SMNVEV (reference sequence). V gave up 2 bases and J gave up 3 bases; unmatched junction bases: 3. CDR3 length: 14 residues. The chain's CDR3 is CASSLRLAGYEQYF. CDR3 nucleotides: TGTGCCAGCAGTTTAAGGCTAGCGGGCTACGAGCAGTACTTC.

DNA of the CDR3: TGTGCCAGCAGTTACTCAGGCGGGGTGAGCTCCTACGAGCAGTACTTC. Amino acid sequence: CASSYSGGVSSYEQYF. V gene TRBV6-5 combines with J gene TRBJ2-7; a possible D gene is TRBD2 (6 bases). The CDR3 extends over 16 amino acids. Germline CDR1 MNHEY, CDR2 SVGAGI. V was cut by 0 bases and J by 0 bases, with 12 bases left in between.

This rearrangement joins TRBV19 to TRBJ2-5; D perhaps matches TRBD1 (5 bases). There are 13 residues in the CDR3. CDR1 and CDR2 (germline): LNHDA, SQIVND (reference sequence). V dropped 4 bases and J dropped 8 bases, with 14 bases sitting between them. DNA of the CDR3: TGTGCCAGTAGTAAGGGGCGTGAAGGTACCCAGTACTTC. Translating it yields CASSKGREGTQYF.

The chain couples TRBV19 to TRBJ1-1, with 10 bases matching TRBD1. The junction had 18 bases not matched to a gene; V was cut back by 4 bases and J by 10 bases. The germline V gene has CDR1 LNHDA and CDR2 SQIVND (reference sequence). CDR3 length: 17 amino acids. This CDR3 is CASSTLTGGAPEPRAFF. The CDR3 DNA reads as TGTGCCAGTAGTACCCTGACAGGGGGCGCCCCCGAACCTAGAGCTTTCTTT.

In DNA form, the CDR3 reads TGCAGTGCTAGGAACGACAATGAGCAGTTCTTC. Its translation is CSARNDNEQFF. This chain uses TRBV20-1 with TRBJ2-1; no firm D call. There are 11 residues in the CDR3. Germline CDR1 DFQATT, CDR2 SNEGSKA (reference sequence). V gave up 3 bases and J gave up 5 bases, with 5 bases separating them.

The V and J genes are TRBV6-6 and TRBJ1-5; D may be TRBD1 (6 bases). Germline loops: CDR1 MNHNY, CDR2 SVGAGI (reference sequence). The ends were cut back, 5 bases at V and 0 bases at J, with 8 bases in the middle. The CDR3 sequence is 14 residues long. The CDR3 spells CASSKQGSNQPQHF. As DNA, the CDR3 is TGTGCCAGCAGTAAACAGGGTAGCAATCAGCCCCAGCATTTT.

The genes are TRBV7-9 and TRBJ1-1, with 9 nucleotides matching TRBD1. Germline values: CDR1 SEHNR, CDR2 FQNEAQ (reference sequence). CDR3 length: 15 residues. V dropped 5 bases and J dropped 4; count of bases not matched to a gene: 8. The CDR3 DNA is TGTGCCAGCAGCCCAAGTACAGGGGGCGGCACTGAAGCTTTCTTT. Encoded protein: CASSPSTGGGTEAFF. The full variable domain, its missing parts supplied by reference TRBV7-9 and TRBJ1-1, is DTGVSQNPRHKITKRGQNVTFRCDPISEHNRLYWYRQTLGQGPEFLTYFQNEAQLEKSRLLSDRFSAERPKGSFSTLEIQRTEQGDSAMYLCASSPSTGGGTEAFFGQGTRLTVV.

The count of this clone is one. This chain links TRBV10-3 with TRBJ2-5; 10 bases are shared with TRBD2. V shed 4 bases and J 5 bases; nucleotides not matched to a gene: 4. The CDR3 consists of 14 residues. Germline V gives CDR1 ENHRY, CDR2 SYGVKD. CDR3: CAISGLAGDETQYF. DNA of the CDR3: TGTGCCATCAGTGGTCTAGCGGGAGATGAGACCCAGTACTTC.

The chain links TRBV4-1 to TRBJ2-5, with 11 bases matching TRBD2. V gave up 4 bases and J gave up 5 bases; unmatched junction bases: 6. The germline V gene encodes CDR1 MGHRA and CDR2 YSYEKL. This CDR3 has 15 residues. CDR3 nucleotides: TGCGCCAGCAGCCCCCTAGCGGGAGGAATCGAGACCCAGTACTTC. It specifies CASSPLAGGIETQYF.

This clone was counted only a few times. The rearrangement links TRBV28 to TRBJ1-3; the D is unclear. Trimming pared 4 bases from V and 9 bases from J, leaving 10 bases between. The CDR3 extends over 12 amino acids. CDR1 and CDR2 (germline): MDHEN, SYDVKM. In DNA, the CDR3 is TGTGCCAGCAGTTCTGTCGTCGCCACCATATATTTT. It yields the protein CASSSVVATIYF.

The V and J genes are TRBV27 and TRBJ1-4; the D gene is possibly TRBD1 (6 bases). The CDR3 sequence is 13 residues long. In germline, CDR1 is MNHEY, CDR2 SMNVEV (reference sequence). The V gene lost 7 bases and the J gene lost 5 bases, with 11 bases spanning the gap. The CDR3 reads CASKGGANEKLFF. CDR3 bases: TGTGCCAGCAAGGGGGGCGCAAATGAAAAACTGTTTTTT.

The chain uses TRBV19 and TRBJ1-1; D gene uncertain. V lost 6 bases, J lost 0 bases, and 8 bases lay in between. This CDR3 comprises 13 residues. Germline loops: CDR1 LNHDA, CDR2 SQIVND (reference sequence). CDR3 DNA sequence: TGTGCCAGTAGGGCGGGGTTGAACACTGAAGCTTTCTTT. Protein sequence: CASRAGLNTEAFF. Supplemented by reference TRBV19 and TRBJ1-1, the full variable domain reads DGGITQSPKYLFRKEGQNVTLSCEQNLNHDAMYWYRQDPGQGLRLIYYSQIVNDFQKGDIAEGYSVSREKKESFPLTVTSAQKNPTAFYLCASRAGLNTEAFFGQGTRLTVV.

V and J are TRBV15 and TRBJ2-3, with 7 bases aligning to TRBD2. The CDR3 covers 14 residues. Trimming removed 3 bases from V and 3 bases from J; junction bases left unmatched: 3. The germline CDR1 and CDR2 sequences are LNHNV and YYDKDF (reference sequence). This CDR3 reads CATSRGGETDTQYF. Here the CDR3 DNA reads TGTGCCACCAGCAGGGGAGGGGAGACAGATACGCAGTATTTT.

The count of this clone is one. This chain joins TRBV10-3 and TRBJ2-3; TRBD2 matches 12 bases. Germline V lookup: CDR1 ENHRY, CDR2 SYGVKD. V lost 2 bases, J lost 0 bases, and 3 bases stayed unmatched. CDR3 length: 17 residues. CDR3 region: CAISEASGGASTDTQYF. In DNA, the CDR3 is TGTGCCATCAGTGAGGCTAGCGGGGGGGCCAGCACAGATACGCAGTATTTT.

This rearrangement joins TRBV19 to TRBJ1-5; the D is unclear. V lost 3 bases and J lost 8, with 11 bases in between. The germline CDR1 and CDR2 sequences are LNHDA and SQIVND (reference sequence). This CDR3 region has 13 residues. The CDR3 loop reads CASSIGRSEPQHF. The CDR3 nucleotides read TGTGCCAGTAGTATTGGTCGGTCGGAGCCCCAGCATTTT.

This chain joins TRBV19 and TRBJ1-2; D gene uncertain. Trimming removed 10 bases at V and 2 bases at J, with 17 bases between. Germline V gives CDR1 LNHDA, CDR2 SQIVND (reference sequence). The CDR3 sequence is 14 residues long. The CDR3 region is CAIHREGPNYGYTF. The CDR3 DNA reads as TGTGCCATTCACCGGGAAGGGCCCAACTATGGCTACACCTTC.

This chain uses TRBV7-3 with TRBJ2-1; D remains ambiguous. The CDR3 is 13 residues long. The V gene lost 3 bases and the J gene lost 9 bases, with 12 bases spanning the gap. The germline V gene encodes CDR1 SGHTA and CDR2 FQGTGA. The CDR3 sequence: CASSFLHLGEQFF. DNA for the CDR3: TGTGCCAGCAGCTTCCTCCACCTGGGTGAGCAGTTCTTC.

The rearrangement joins TRBV19 to TRBJ2-5, with 9 bases fitting TRBD2. The V segment lost 5 bases and the J segment 4 bases; nucleotides outside the gene matches: 8. Germline CDR1 reads LNHDA; CDR2 reads SQIVND (reference sequence). This CDR3 has 15 residues. In nucleotides, the CDR3 is TGTGCCAGTAGTGGGATGCGGGGGGGCCGAGAGACCCAGTACTTC. Amino acid sequence: CASSGMRGGRETQYF.

The genes are TRBV4-1 and TRBJ2-3; TRBD2 might be the D (6 bases). The CDR3 has 16 amino acids. Germline CDR1 reads MGHRA; CDR2 reads YSYEKL. Trimming pared 4 bases from V and 0 bases from J, leaving 14 bases between. The CDR3 sequence is CASSLRDFASTDTQYF. The CDR3, as DNA: TGCGCCAGCAGCCTTCGGGACTTCGCTAGCACAGATACGCAGTATTTT.

The genes are TRBV18 and TRBJ1-5; TRBD1 matches 9 bases. The CDR3 extends over 15 amino acids. In germline, CDR1 is KGHSH, CDR2 LQKENI. Trimming cost V 4 bases and J 0 bases; bases outside gene matches: 1. The CDR3 DNA is TGTGCCAGCTCACAGGGACAGGGTAGCAATCAGCCCCAGCATTTT. It codes for CASSQGQGSNQPQHF.

At least ten counts were recorded for this clone. The CDR3 region has the DNA TGTGCCAGCAGCCCTTACGTCACCGGGACAGGGGCTAAAAAGCAGTACTTC. Its translation: CASSPYVTGTGAKKQYF. This chain links TRBV7-9 with TRBJ2-7; 10 bases align to TRBD1. V lost 5 bases and J lost 8; bases outside the gene matches: 18. Germline CDR1 is SEHNR and CDR2 is FQNEAQ (reference sequence). The CDR3 covers 17 residues.

Remarks on this clone: At the DNA level, this CDR3 is encoded by other sequences in the same sample as well. The J gene is TRBJ2-5, the V gene TRBV25-1; 12 bases are shared with TRBD2. The CDR3 totals 16 residues. Germline CDR1 and CDR2: MGHDK and SYGVNS. The V segment lost 4 bases and the J segment 4 bases; nucleotides outside the gene matches: 7. The CDR3 region has the DNA TGTGCCAGCAGTGGTAGCCTAGCGGGGGGGAGAGAGACCCAGTACTTC. Amino acid sequence: CASSGSLAGGRETQYF.

This clone appeared once. The chain is built from TRBV12-2 and TRBJ2-1; TRBD1 reflects the table's D call only, with no check against the DNA. TRBV12-2 is described as a pseudogene. This CDR3 is 15 amino acids long. The CDR3 nucleotides read TGTGCAACTCCTATACCGAGGGGGCGGAGGAATGAGCAGTTCTTC. This sequence encodes CATPIPRGRRNEQFF.

The table lists this clone with a count of one. V gene TRBV2 combines with J gene TRBJ2-7; D gene ambiguous. The CDR3 totals 13 residues. Trimming took off 7 bases at V and 2 bases at J, with 12 bases between the two ends. Germline CDR1 is SNHLY and CDR2 is FYNNEI. CDR3 loop: CASTRTVTYEQYF. CDR3 DNA sequence: TGTGCCAGCACCAGAACAGTAACCTACGAGCAGTACTTC.